This T cell receptor (beta chain) originates from a study of shared clonotypes between healthy human individuals. General study results and limits: Sequencing of the sorted subsets was shown by rarefaction to be incomplete despite large depth.

Generated by immunoSEQ multiplex PCR, the TCRdb table keeps only in-frame clones and is missing some. The table has around 550,000 clones, 96% seen once; the top ten hold under 0.06%. As regards this clone: What it binds is unknown.

The sequenced sample consisted of naive CD4+ T cells sorted from blood. Subset here: CD45RA+ positively selected. This TCR was sampled from a woman in her twenties or thirties in good health.

CDR3 protein: CASSVQGQANTEAFF. The CDR3 DNA sequence: TGTGCCAGCAGTGTTCAGGGACAGGCGAACACTGAAGCTTTCTTT. The chain has TRBV2 and TRBJ1-1, with 8 bases identical to TRBD1. V shed 4 bases and J 1 base; nucleotides not matched to a gene: 5. This CDR3 has 15 residues. CDR1 and CDR2 (germline): SNHLY, FYNNEI.